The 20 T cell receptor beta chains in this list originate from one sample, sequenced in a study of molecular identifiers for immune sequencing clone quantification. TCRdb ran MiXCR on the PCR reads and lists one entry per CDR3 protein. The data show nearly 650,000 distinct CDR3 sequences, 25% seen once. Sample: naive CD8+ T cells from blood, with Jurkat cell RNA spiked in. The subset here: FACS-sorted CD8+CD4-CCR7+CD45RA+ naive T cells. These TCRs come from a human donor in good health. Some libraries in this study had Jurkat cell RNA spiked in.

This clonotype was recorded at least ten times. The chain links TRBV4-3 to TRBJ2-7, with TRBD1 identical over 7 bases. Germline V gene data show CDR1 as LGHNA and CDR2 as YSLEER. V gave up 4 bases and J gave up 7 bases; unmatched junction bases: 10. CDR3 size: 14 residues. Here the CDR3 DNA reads TGCGCCAGCAGCCCACTCCCGCTGGGACAGGAGCAGTACTTC. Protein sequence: CASSPLPLGQEQYF.

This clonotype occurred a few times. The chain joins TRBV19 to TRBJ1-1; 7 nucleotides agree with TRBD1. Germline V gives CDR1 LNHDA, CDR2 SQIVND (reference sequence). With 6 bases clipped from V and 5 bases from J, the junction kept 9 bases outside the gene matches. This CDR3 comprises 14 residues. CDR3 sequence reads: CASRVPGGLTEAFF. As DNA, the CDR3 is TGTGCCAGTAGGGTCCCAGGGGGTTTAACTGAAGCTTTCTTT.

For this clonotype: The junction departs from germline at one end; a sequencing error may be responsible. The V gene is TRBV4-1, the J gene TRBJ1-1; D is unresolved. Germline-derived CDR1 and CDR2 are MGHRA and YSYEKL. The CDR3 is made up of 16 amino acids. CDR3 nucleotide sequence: TGCGCCGGCAGCCGAGTGGTTCTGGTCGAGGACACTGAAGCTTTCTTT. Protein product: CAGSRVVLVEDTEAFF.

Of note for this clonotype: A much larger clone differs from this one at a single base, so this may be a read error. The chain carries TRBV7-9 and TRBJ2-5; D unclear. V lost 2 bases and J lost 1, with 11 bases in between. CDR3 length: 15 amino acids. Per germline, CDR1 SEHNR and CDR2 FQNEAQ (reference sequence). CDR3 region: CASSLYADLQETQYF. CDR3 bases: TGTGCCAGCAGCTTATACGCAGACCTCCAAGAGACCCAGTACTTC. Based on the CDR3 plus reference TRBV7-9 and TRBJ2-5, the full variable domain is DTGVSQNPRHKITKRGQNVTFRCDPISEHNRLYWYRQTLGQGPEFLTYFQNEAQLEKSRLLSDRFSAERPKGSFSTLEIQRTEQGDSAMYLCASSLYADLQETQYFGPGTRLLVL.

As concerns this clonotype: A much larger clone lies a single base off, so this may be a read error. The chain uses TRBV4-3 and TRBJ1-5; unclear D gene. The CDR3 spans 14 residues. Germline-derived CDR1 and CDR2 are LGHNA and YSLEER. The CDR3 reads CASSQDLVNRPQHF. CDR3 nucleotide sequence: TGCGCCAGCAGCCAAGATTTGGTGAATCGGCCCCAGCATTTT.

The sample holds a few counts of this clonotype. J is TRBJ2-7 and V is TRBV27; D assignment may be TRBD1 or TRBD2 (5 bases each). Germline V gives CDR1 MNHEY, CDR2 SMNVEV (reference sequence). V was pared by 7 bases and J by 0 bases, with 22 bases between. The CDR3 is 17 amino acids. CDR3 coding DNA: TGTGCCAGCATGTCGGCAGTTAGGATTGGGGGCTCCTACGAGCAGTACTTC. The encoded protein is CASMSAVRIGGSYEQYF.

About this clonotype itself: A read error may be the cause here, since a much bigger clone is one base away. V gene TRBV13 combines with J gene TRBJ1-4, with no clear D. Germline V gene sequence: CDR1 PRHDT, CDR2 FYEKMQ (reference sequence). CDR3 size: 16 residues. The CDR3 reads CASSYRTTASGEKLSF. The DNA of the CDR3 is TGTGCCAGCAGTTACCGTACGACGGCGAGTGGTGAAAAACTGTCTTTT.

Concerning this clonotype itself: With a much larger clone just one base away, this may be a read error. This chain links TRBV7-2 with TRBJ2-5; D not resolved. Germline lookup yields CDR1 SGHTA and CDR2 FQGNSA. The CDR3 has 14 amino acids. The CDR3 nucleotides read TGTGCCAGCAGCTTACCAGACAACCAAGAGACCCCGTACTTC. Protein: CASSLPDNQETPYF. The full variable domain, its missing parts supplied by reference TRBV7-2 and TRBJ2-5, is GAGVSQSPSNKVTEKGKDVELRCDPISGHTALYWYRQSLGQGLEFLIYFQGNSAPDKSGLPSDRFSAERTGGSVSTLTIQRTQQEDSAVYLCASSLPDNQETPYFGPGTRLLVL.

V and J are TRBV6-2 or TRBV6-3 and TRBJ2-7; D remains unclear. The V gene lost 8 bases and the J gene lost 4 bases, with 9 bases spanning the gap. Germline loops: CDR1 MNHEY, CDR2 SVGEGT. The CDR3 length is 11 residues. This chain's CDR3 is CASPNLYEQYF. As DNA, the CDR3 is TGTGCCAGCCCCAACCTTTACGAGCAGTACTTC.

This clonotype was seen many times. The CDR3 loop reads CASRFSGANVLTF. Here the CDR3 DNA reads TGTGCCAGCAGGTTCTCTGGGGCCAACGTCCTGACTTTC. The rearrangement uses TRBV5-6 and TRBJ2-6; no definite D call. Trimming cost V 5 bases and J 0 bases, with 3 bases left between them. CDR1 is SGHDT, CDR2 YYEEEE, per germline. The CDR3 totals 13 residues.

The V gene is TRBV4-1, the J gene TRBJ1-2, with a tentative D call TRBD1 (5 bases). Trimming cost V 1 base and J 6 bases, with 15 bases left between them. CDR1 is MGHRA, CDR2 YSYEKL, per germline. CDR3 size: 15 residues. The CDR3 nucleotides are TGCGCCAGCAGCCAAGGTCCGGGGCCGGTTAATGGCTACACCTTC. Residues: CASSQGPGPVNGYTF.

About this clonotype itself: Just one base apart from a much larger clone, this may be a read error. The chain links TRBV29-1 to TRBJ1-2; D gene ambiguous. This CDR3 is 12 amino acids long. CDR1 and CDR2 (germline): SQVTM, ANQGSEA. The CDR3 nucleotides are TGCAGAGTTGAAAGAGAATCCTATGGCTACACCTTC. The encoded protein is CRVERESYGYTF.

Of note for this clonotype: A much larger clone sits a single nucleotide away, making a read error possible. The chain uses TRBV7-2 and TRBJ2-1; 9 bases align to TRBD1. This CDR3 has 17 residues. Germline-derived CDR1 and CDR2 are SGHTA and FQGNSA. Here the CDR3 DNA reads TGTGCCAGCAGCTCCGACACCCGGGACAGGGCGTACAATGAGCCGTTCTTC. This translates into CASSSDTRDRAYNEPFF.

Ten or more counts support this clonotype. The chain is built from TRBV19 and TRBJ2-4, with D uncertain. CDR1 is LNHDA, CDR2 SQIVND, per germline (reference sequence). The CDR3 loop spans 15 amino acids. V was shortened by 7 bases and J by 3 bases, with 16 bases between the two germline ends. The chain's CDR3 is CASIEGTRGKNIQYF. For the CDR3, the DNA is TGTGCCAGTATTGAAGGCACCAGAGGCAAAAACATTCAGTACTTC.

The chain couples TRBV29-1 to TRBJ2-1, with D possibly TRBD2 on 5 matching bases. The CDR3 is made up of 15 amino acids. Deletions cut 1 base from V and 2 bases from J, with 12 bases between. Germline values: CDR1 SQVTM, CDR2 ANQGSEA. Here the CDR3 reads CSVEGTPGPYNEQFF. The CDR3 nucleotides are TGCAGCGTTGAAGGGACTCCCGGCCCCTACAATGAGCAGTTCTTC.

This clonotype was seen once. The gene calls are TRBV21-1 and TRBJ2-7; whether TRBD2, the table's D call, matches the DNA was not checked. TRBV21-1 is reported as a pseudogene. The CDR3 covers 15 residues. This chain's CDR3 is CASSIRLAGGGEQYF. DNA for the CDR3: TGTGCCAGCAGCATCCGACTAGCGGGAGGTGGCGAGCAGTACTTC.

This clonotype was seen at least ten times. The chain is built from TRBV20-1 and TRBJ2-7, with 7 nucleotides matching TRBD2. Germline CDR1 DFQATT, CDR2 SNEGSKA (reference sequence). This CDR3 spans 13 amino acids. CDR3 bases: TGCAGGGTATCTAGCGGCAGCACCTACGAGCAGTACTTC. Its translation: CRVSSGSTYEQYF.

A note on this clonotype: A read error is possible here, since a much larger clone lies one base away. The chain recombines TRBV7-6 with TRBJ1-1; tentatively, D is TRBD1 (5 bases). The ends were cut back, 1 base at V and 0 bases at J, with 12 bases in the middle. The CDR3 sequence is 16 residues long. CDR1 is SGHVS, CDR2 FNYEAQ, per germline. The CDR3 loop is CASSLGSRAVNTEAFF. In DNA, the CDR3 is TGTGCCAGCAGCTTAGGGTCCAGGGCGGTGAACACTGAAGCTTTCTTT.

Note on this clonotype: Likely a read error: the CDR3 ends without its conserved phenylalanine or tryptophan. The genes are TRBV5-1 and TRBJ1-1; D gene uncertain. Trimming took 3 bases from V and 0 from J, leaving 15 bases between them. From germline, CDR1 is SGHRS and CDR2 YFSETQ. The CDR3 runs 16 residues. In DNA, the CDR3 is TGCGCCAGCAGCTCGGCCGCGGTCAGCTTGAACACTGAAGCTTTCCTT. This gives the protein CASSSAAVSLNTEAFL.

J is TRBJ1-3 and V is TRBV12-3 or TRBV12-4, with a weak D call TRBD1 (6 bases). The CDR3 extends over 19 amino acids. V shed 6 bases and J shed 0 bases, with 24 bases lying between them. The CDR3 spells CASRSGTRLSPSSGNTIYF. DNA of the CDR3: TGTGCCAGCAGATCCGGGACACGCTTAAGCCCGAGCTCTGGAAACACCATATATTTT.